This T cell receptor beta chain was recovered during a study of PD-1 blockade in mismatch repair-deficient tumors. Across the whole study: Patients had eleven to twelve mismatch repair-deficient cancer types, all previously treated and progressing. Study-level results: Rapid post-treatment expansion, then contraction, generally preceding radiologic response, marked tumor-resident clones.

TCRdb's table, derived via immunoSEQ multiplex PCR, lists solely in-frame clones and lacks some. The table lists 77,000 or so clones, 80% to 90% of them singletons, with approximately 5% in the top ten. Every patient had mismatch repair deficiency by PCR or immunohistochemistry. In regard to this clone: Antigen unknown.

The CDR3 runs to 16 residues. Germline CDR1 is SEHNR and CDR2 is FQNEAQ (reference sequence). V shed 5 bases and J shed 6 bases, with 19 bases lying between them. The clonotype originates from an adult with mismatch repair-deficient cancer. The specimen comprised peripheral blood, sampled 44 weeks after starting pembrolizumab. The rearrangement joins TRBV7-9 to TRBJ1-4, with D possibly being TRBD1 (5 bases). CDR3 residues: CASSRLRGWVDEKLFF. The DNA of the CDR3 is TGTGCCAGCAGCCGTCTCCGGGGGTGGGTGGATGAAAAACTGTTTTTT.